The 21 T cell receptor beta chains listed next were all sequenced from one sample in a study of control samples from healthy donors and cancer patients. Sequenced by immunoSEQ multiplex PCR; TCRdb stores in-frame clones only, minus some. Of about 130,000 clones listed, 92% are singletons. Sequencing input: PBMCs. These receptor sequences come from a man at least 80 years old with head and neck cancer.

This clone was observed once. The genes are TRBV5-6 and TRBJ1-4, with 9 bases aligning to TRBD1. CDR3 size: 16 residues. The V and J ends lost 4 bases and 4 bases, in that order; junction bases with no gene match: 8. The V gene's germline CDR1 is SGHDT and CDR2 YYEEEE. The CDR3 reads CASSLRTGVYNEKLFF. As DNA, the CDR3 is TGTGCCAGCAGCCTAAGGACAGGGGTCTATAATGAAAAACTGTTTTTT.

The rearrangement uses TRBV27 and TRBJ1-2; D perhaps matches TRBD1 (6 bases). The CDR3 runs 17 residues. Per germline, CDR1 MNHEY and CDR2 SMNVEV (reference sequence). V lost 8 bases, J lost 0 bases, and 22 bases lay in between. This CDR3 is CASGITGPEGANYGYTF. The CDR3 DNA reads TGTGCCAGCGGCATCACAGGGCCCGAGGGCGCTAACTATGGCTACACCTTC.

This chain links TRBV2 with TRBJ1-2, with D hard to call. The germline gives CDR1 SNHLY, CDR2 FYNNEI. The CDR3 contains 12 residues. Trimming took 7 bases from V and 4 from J, leaving 10 bases between them. In DNA, the CDR3 is TGTGCCAGCATTCCGCACCCCTATGGCTACACCTTC. Protein product: CASIPHPYGYTF. Together with reference TRBV2 and TRBJ1-2, the CDR3 gives the full variable domain: EPEVTQTPSHQVTQMGQEVILRCVPISNHLYFYWYRQILGQKVEFLVSFYNNEISEKSEIFDDQFSVERPDGSNFTLKIRSTKLEDSAMYFCASIPHPYGYTFGSGTRLTVV.

V gene TRBV5-5 combines with J gene TRBJ1-2, with TRBD1 identical over 8 bases. The length of the CDR3 is 15 residues. Trimming at V came to 2 bases and at J to 4 bases, leaving 7 bases not matched to a gene. Per germline, CDR1 SGHKS and CDR2 YYEKEE (reference sequence). In DNA, the CDR3 is TGTGCCAGCAGCTTCCGGGACAGGAACATCTATGGCTACACCTTC. Its translation: CASSFRDRNIYGYTF. Using reference TRBV5-5 and TRBJ1-2 for the parts outside the CDR3, the full variable domain is DAGVTQSPTHLIKTRGQQVTLRCSPISGHKSVSWYQQVLGQGPQFIFQYYEKEERGRGNFPDRFSARQFPNYSSELNVNALLLGDSALYLCASSFRDRNIYGYTFGSGTRLTVV.

This chain uses TRBV10-3 with TRBJ2-7; 12 bases are shared with TRBD2. CDR3 length: 16 residues. The germline V gene has CDR1 ENHRY and CDR2 SYGVKD. J was trimmed by 0 bases and V by 5 bases; bases with no gene match: 5. CDR3 loop: CAISSSGRGASYEQYF. CDR3 bases: TGTGCCATCAGTTCTAGCGGGAGGGGGGCCTCCTACGAGCAGTACTTC.

The chain couples TRBV7-9 to TRBJ2-7; D is uncertain. Per the germline V gene, CDR1 is SEHNR and CDR2 is FQNEAQ (reference sequence). The CDR3 is 12 residues long. Trimming cost V 5 bases and J 1 base, with 6 bases left between them. CDR3 amino acids: CASSLTSYEQYF. CDR3 sequence (DNA): TGTGCCAGCAGCCTCACATCCTACGAGCAGTACTTC.

This clone was observed a few times. This chain joins TRBV24-1 and TRBJ1-1; D call uncertain. V lost 7 bases to trimming and J lost 11 bases, with 22 bases between them. Germline values: CDR1 KGHDR, CDR2 SFDVKD. The CDR3 runs 14 residues. The DNA of the CDR3 is TGTGCCACCAGCGACGAGTTAGATGCGCGCGGGGCTTTCTTT. It specifies CATSDELDARGAFF.

The J gene is TRBJ2-1, the V gene TRBV29-1; D remains ambiguous. V lost 4 bases to trimming and J lost 3 bases, with 13 bases between them. Germline loops: CDR1 SQVTM, CDR2 ANQGSEA. This CDR3 comprises 14 residues. The CDR3 nucleotides read TGCAGCGTTGTAGCCCTTAAATTCTACAATGAGCAGTTCTTC. This translates into CSVVALKFYNEQFF.

This clone was seen a single time. The rearrangement joins TRBV27 to TRBJ1-2, with 10 nucleotides matching TRBD1. V lost 5 bases and J lost 5; bases outside the gene matches: 14. The germline gives CDR1 MNHEY, CDR2 SMNVEV (reference sequence). The CDR3 has 17 residues. CDR3 amino acids: CASSGGAGQGPLYGYTF. The CDR3, as DNA: TGTGCCAGCAGTGGGGGGGCGGGACAGGGGCCATTATATGGCTACACCTTC.

DNA for the CDR3: TGTGCCAGCAGCCGCACGATTGGATCTAGACAAACCTTC. Translating it yields CASSRTIGSRQTF. The chain couples TRBV7-9 to TRBJ1-2; no reliable D call. Trimming stripped 5 bases from V and 14 bases from J, with 21 bases between. Germline lookup yields CDR1 SEHNR and CDR2 FQNEAQ (reference sequence). There are 13 residues in the CDR3.

This clone was recorded once. The genes are TRBV4-1 and TRBJ1-1; TRBD1 agrees at 7 bases. Looked up from germline, CDR1 is MGHRA and CDR2 is YSYEKL. V was clipped by 8 bases and J by 6 bases; unmatched bases: 9. CDR3 length: 13 residues. The CDR3, as DNA: TGCGCCAGCGGGACAGTCTCGTTCGCTGAAGCTTTCTTT. Translated, it gives CASGTVSFAEAFF.

This chain's CDR3 is CASSHPGLTGELFF. The CDR3 DNA follows: TGCGCCAGCAGTCATCCGGGGCTCACCGGGGAGCTGTTTTTT. The genes are TRBV10-2 and TRBJ2-2; D tentatively reads TRBD1 or TRBD2 (5 bases each). The CDR3 is 14 residues long. Trimming took off 5 bases at V and 4 bases at J, with 11 bases between the two ends. Germline V CDR1 and CDR2: WSHSY, SAAADI.

This chain links TRBV28 with TRBJ1-2, with D perhaps matching TRBD1 (5 bases). The CDR3 has 13 amino acids. Trimming left V 7 bases short and J 7 bases short, with 16 bases between. Germline values: CDR1 MDHEN, CDR2 SYDVKM. This CDR3 reads CASTRIGGGGYTF. The CDR3 DNA reads as TGTGCCAGCACCCGGATCGGGGGGGGTGGCTACACCTTC.

The CDR3 here is CASSYFPSREARYEQYF. Here the CDR3 DNA reads TGTGCCAGCAGTTACTTTCCTTCGAGGGAGGCTCGCTACGAGCAGTACTTC. The V and J genes are TRBV6-2 or TRBV6-3 and TRBJ2-7; a possible D gene is TRBD2 (6 bases). The CDR3 runs 17 residues. The germline V and J ends were trimmed by 1 base and 3 bases, with 19 bases remaining between them. CDR1 and CDR2 from the germline V gene are MNHEY and SVGEGT.

The chain recombines TRBV5-6 with TRBJ1-1; D may be TRBD1 (6 bases). Trimming removed 4 bases from V and 4 bases from J, with 14 bases in between. CDR1 is SGHDT, CDR2 YYEEEE, per germline. The CDR3 spans 14 residues. Written as DNA, the CDR3 is TGTGCCAGCAGCCCAAGTCACAGGGTCACTGAAGCTTTCTTT. This translates into CASSPSHRVTEAFF.

The chain uses TRBV5-6 and TRBJ2-2, with D perhaps assigned TRBD1 or TRBD2 (5 bases each). Germline assignment: CDR1 SGHDT and CDR2 YYEEEE. There are 16 residues in the CDR3. Trimming pared 4 bases from V and 2 bases from J, leaving 15 bases between. The CDR3 loop is CASSPDLGANTGELFF. CDR3 DNA sequence: TGTGCCAGCAGCCCGGACTTAGGGGCTAACACCGGGGAGCTGTTTTTT. Together with reference TRBV5-6 and TRBJ2-2, the CDR3 gives the full variable domain: DAGVTQSPTHLIKTRGQQVTLRCSPKSGHDTVSWYQQALGQGPQFIFQYYEEEERQRGNFPDRFSGHQFPNYSSELNVNALLLGDSALYLCASSPDLGANTGELFFGEGSRLTVL.

This sequence joins TRBV10-3 and TRBJ1-1; 8 bases are shared with TRBD1. With V trimmed by 10 bases and J by 4 bases, 5 bases remained unmatched. CDR1 is ENHRY, CDR2 SYGVKD, per germline. The CDR3 is made up of 12 amino acids. The CDR3 spells CATKQGVTEAFF. The CDR3, as DNA: TGTGCCACCAAACAGGGGGTCACTGAAGCTTTCTTT.

V usage is TRBV18 and J usage is TRBJ2-3; 7 positions agree with TRBD2. V was pared by 1 base and J by 2 bases, with 3 bases of the junction left unmatched. The CDR3 is 15 residues long. Germline assignment: CDR1 KGHSH and CDR2 LQKENI. The CDR3 nucleotides are TGTGCCAGCTCACCACGGGGGGGACTCACAGATACGCAGTATTTT. Amino acids: CASSPRGGLTDTQYF.

The CDR3 nucleotides are TGTGCCAGCAGCCCTCGGGGGGTGGACACTGAAGCTTTCTTT. It yields the protein CASSPRGVDTEAFF. The J gene is TRBJ1-1, the V gene TRBV5-6, with D perhaps matching TRBD1 (5 bases). Germline CDR1 is SGHDT and CDR2 is YYEEEE. The CDR3 consists of 14 residues. Trimming cost V 4 bases and J 3 bases, with 13 bases left between them. The full variable domain, in which reference TRBV5-6 and TRBJ1-1 provide the parts outside the CDR3, is DAGVTQSPTHLIKTRGQQVTLRCSPKSGHDTVSWYQQALGQGPQFIFQYYEEEERQRGNFPDRFSGHQFPNYSSELNVNALLLGDSALYLCASSPRGVDTEAFFGQGTRLTVV.

The chain carries TRBV5-6 and TRBJ2-1; D call uncertain. V was trimmed by 6 bases and J by 8 bases, leaving 12 bases between them. From germline, CDR1 is SGHDT and CDR2 YYEEEE. This CDR3 has 12 residues. CDR3 in amino acids: CASNLLVYEQFF. DNA of the CDR3: TGTGCCAGCAACCTTTTGGTCTATGAGCAGTTCTTC.

The genes are TRBV18 and TRBJ1-1; unclear D gene. There are 13 residues in the CDR3. Trimming removed 1 base at V and 1 base at J, with 4 bases between. Germline lookup yields CDR1 KGHSH and CDR2 LQKENI. CDR3 protein: CASSPQGNTEAFF. CDR3 in DNA: TGTGCCAGCTCACCACAGGGGAACACTGAAGCTTTCTTT. The whole variable domain, filled in from reference TRBV18 and TRBJ1-1, reads NAGVMQNPRHLVRRRGQEARLRCSPMKGHSHVYWYRQLPEEGLKFMVYLQKENIIDESGMPKERFSAEFPKEGPSILRIQQVVRGDSAAYFCASSPQGNTEAFFGQGTRLTVV.